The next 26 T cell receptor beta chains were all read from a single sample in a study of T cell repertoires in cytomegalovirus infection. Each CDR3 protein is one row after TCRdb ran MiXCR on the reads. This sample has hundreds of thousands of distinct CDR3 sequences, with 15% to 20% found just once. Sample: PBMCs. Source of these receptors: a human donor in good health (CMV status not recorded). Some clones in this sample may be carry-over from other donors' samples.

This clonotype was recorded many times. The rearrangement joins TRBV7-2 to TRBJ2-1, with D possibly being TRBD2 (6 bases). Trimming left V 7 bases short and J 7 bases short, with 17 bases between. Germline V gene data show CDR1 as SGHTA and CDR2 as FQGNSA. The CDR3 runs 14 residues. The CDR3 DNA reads TGTGCCAGCACCCTCGGGGGTAGCGGTAATGAGCAGTTCTTC. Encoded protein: CASTLGGSGNEQFF. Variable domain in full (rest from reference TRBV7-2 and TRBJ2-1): GAGVSQSPSNKVTEKGKDVELRCDPISGHTALYWYRQSLGQGLEFLIYFQGNSAPDKSGLPSDRFSAERTGGSVSTLTIQRTQQEDSAVYLCASTLGGSGNEQFFGPGTRLTVL.

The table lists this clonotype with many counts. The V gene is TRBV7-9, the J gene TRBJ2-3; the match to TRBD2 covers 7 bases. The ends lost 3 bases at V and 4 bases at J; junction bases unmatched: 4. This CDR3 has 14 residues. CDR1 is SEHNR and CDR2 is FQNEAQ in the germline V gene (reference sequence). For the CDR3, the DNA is TGTGCCAGCAGCTTTTGGGAGGGATCAGATACGCAGTATTTT. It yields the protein CASSFWEGSDTQYF.

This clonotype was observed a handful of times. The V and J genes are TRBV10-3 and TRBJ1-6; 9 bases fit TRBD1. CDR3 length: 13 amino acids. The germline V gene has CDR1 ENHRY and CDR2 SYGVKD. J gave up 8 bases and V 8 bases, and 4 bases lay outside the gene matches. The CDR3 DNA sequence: TGTGCCATCCGGGGACAGGGACATTCACCCCTCCACTTT. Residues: CAIRGQGHSPLHF.

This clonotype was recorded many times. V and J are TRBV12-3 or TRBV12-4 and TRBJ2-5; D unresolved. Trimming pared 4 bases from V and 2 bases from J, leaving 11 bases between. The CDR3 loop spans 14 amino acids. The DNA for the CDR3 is TGTGCCAGCAGTTCACAGTTGAGTCAAGAGACCCAGTACTTC. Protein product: CASSSQLSQETQYF.

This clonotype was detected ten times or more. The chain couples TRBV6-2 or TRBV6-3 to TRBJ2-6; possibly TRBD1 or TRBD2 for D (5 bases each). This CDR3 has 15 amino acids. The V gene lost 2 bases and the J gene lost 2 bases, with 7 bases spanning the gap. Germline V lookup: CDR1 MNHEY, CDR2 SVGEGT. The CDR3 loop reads CASSYRGAGANVLTF. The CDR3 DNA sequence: TGTGCCAGCAGTTACCGGGGCGCTGGGGCCAACGTCCTGACTTTC.

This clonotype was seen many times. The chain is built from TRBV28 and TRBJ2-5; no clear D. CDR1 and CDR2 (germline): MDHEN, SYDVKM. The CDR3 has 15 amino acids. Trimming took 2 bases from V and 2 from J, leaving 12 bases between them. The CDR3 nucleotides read TGTGCCAGCAGTTTACCGGCTCGAAATCAAGAGACCCAGTACTTC. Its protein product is CASSLPARNQETQYF.

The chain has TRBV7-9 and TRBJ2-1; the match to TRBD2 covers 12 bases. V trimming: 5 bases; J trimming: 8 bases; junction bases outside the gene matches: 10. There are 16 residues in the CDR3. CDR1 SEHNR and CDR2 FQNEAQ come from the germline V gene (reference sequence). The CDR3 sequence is CASSAWPSGGVDEQFF. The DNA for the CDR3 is TGTGCCAGCAGCGCATGGCCTAGCGGGGGGGTTGATGAGCAGTTCTTC.

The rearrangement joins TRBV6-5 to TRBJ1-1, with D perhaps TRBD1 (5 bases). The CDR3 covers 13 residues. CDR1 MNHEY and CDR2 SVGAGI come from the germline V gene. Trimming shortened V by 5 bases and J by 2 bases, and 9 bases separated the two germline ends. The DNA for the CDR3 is TGTGCCAGCAGTCGACAGTTAAACACTGAAGCTTTCTTT. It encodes CASSRQLNTEAFF.

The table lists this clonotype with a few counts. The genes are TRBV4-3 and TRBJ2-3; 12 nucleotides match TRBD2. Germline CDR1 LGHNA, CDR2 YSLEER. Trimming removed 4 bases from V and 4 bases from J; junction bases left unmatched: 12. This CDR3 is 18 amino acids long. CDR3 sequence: CASSLFGWTSGVPDTQYF. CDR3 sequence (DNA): TGCGCCAGCAGCCTCTTTGGGTGGACTAGCGGGGTCCCAGATACGCAGTATTTT.

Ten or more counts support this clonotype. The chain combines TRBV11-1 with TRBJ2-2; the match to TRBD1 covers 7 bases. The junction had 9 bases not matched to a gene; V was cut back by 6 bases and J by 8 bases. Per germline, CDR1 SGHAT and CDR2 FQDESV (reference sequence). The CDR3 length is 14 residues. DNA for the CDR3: TGTGCCAGCAGTTCTTCAGGGGGAGCGGGGGAGCTGTTTTTT. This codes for CASSSSGGAGELFF.

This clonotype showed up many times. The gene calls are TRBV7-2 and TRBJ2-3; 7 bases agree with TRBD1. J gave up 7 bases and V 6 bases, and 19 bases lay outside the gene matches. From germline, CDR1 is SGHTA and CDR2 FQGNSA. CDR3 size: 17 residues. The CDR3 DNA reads TGTGCCAGCAGTTCAGCAGGGACAGTTTCCGTGAGGAATACGCAGTATTTT. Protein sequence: CASSSAGTVSVRNTQYF.

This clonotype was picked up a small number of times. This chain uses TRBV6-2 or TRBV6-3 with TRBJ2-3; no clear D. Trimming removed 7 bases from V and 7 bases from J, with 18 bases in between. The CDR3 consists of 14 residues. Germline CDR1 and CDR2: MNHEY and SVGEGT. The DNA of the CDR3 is TGTGCCAGCACCCTAGGACCCATAGGGAATACGCAGTATTTT. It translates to CASTLGPIGNTQYF.

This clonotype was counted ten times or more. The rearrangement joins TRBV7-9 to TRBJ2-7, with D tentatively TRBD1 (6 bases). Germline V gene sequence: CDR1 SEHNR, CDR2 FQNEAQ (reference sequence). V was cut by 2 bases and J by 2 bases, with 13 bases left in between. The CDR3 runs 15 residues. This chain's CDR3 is CASSLSDSETYEQYF. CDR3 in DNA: TGTGCCAGCAGCTTATCGGACAGCGAGACCTACGAGCAGTACTTC.

CDR3 residues: CASSQGGHYGYTF. CDR3 sequence (DNA): TGTGCCAGCAGCCAGGGCGGGCACTATGGCTACACCTTC. The chain has TRBV3-1 and TRBJ1-2; D is ambiguous. The length of the CDR3 is 13 residues. The V gene lost 3 bases and the J gene lost 3 bases, with 8 bases spanning the gap. Germline V CDR1 and CDR2: LGHDT, YNNKEL (reference sequence). The full variable domain, its missing parts supplied by reference TRBV3-1 and TRBJ1-2, is DTAVSQTPKYLVTQMGNDKSIKCEQNLGHDTMYWYKQDSKKFLKIMFSYNNKELIINETVPNRFSPKSPDKAHLNLHINSLELGDSAVYFCASSQGGHYGYTFGSGTRLTVV.

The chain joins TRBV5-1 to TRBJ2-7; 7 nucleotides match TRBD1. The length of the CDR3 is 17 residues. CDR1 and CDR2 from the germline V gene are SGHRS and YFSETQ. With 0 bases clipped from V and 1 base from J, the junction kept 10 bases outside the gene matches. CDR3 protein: CASSLEVGGQLSYEQYF. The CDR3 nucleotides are TGCGCCAGCAGCTTGGAAGTTGGGGGACAGTTATCCTACGAGCAGTACTTC.

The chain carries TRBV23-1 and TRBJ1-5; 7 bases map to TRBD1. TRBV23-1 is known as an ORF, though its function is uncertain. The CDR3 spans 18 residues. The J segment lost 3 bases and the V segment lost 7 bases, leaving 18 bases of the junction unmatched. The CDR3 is CASIQPDRDSADNQPQHF. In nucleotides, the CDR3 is TGCGCCAGCATCCAACCTGACCGGGACAGTGCAGACAATCAGCCCCAGCATTTT.

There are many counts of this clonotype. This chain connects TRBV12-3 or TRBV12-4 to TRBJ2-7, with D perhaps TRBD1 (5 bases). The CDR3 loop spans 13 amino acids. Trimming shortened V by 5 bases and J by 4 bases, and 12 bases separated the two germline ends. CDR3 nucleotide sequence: TGTGCCAGCAGTACTCGGACACCTTACGAGCAGTACTTC. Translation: CASSTRTPYEQYF.

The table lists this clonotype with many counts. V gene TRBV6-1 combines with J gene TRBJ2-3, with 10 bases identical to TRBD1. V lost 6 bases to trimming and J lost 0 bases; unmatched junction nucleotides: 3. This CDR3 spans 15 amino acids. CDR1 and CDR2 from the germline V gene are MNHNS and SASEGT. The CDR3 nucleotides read TGTGCCAGCAGCCAGGACAGGGGGAGCACAGATACGCAGTATTTT. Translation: CASSQDRGSTDTQYF.

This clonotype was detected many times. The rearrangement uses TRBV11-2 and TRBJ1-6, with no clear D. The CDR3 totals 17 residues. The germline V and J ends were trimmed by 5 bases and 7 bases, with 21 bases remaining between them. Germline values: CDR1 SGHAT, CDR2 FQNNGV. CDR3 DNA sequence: TGTGCCAGCAGCGACCCAGGCGGGCAACTACGAAATTCACCCCTCCACTTT. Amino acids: CASSDPGGQLRNSPLHF.

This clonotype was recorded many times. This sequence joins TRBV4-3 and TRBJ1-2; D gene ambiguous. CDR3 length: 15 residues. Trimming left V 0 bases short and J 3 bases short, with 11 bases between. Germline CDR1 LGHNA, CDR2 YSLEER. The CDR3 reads CASSQDPAPYYGYTF. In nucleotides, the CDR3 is TGCGCCAGCAGCCAAGACCCAGCCCCATACTATGGCTACACCTTC.

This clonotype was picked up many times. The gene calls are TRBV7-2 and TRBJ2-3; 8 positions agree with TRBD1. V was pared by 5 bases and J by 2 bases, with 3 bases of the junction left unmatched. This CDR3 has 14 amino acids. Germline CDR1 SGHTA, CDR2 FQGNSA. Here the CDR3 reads CASSRDRTTDTQYF. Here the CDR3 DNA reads TGTGCCAGCAGCAGGGACAGGACCACAGATACGCAGTATTTT. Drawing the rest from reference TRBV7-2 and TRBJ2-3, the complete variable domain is GAGVSQSPSNKVTEKGKDVELRCDPISGHTALYWYRQSLGQGLEFLIYFQGNSAPDKSGLPSDRFSAERTGGSVSTLTIQRTQQEDSAVYLCASSRDRTTDTQYFGPGTRLTVL.

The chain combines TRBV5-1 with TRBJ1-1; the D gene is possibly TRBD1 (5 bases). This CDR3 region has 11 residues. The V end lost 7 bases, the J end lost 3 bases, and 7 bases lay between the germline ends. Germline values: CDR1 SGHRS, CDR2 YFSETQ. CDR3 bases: TGCGCCAGCGGGGGAGACACTGAAGCTTTCTTT. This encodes CASGGDTEAFF.

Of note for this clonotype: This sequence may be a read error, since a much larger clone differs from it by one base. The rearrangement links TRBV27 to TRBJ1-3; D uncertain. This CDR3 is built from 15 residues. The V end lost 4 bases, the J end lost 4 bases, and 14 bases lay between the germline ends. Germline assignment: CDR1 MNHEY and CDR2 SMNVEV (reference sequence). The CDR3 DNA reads TGTGCCAGCAGTTCGATGGTTAGAGGAGGAAACACCATATATTTT. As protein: CASSSMVRGGNTIYF.

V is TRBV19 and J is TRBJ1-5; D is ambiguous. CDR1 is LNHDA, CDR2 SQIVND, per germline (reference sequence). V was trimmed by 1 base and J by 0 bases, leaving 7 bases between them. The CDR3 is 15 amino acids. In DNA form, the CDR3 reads TGTGCCAGTAGTATAGCTGCGGTTAGCAATCAGCCCCAGCATTTT. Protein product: CASSIAAVSNQPQHF.

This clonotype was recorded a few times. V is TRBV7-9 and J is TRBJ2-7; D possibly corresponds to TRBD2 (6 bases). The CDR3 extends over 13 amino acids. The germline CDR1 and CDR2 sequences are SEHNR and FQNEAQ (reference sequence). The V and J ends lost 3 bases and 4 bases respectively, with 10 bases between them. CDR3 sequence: CASSFAGLYEQYF. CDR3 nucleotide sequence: TGTGCCAGCAGCTTCGCGGGACTTTACGAGCAGTACTTC.

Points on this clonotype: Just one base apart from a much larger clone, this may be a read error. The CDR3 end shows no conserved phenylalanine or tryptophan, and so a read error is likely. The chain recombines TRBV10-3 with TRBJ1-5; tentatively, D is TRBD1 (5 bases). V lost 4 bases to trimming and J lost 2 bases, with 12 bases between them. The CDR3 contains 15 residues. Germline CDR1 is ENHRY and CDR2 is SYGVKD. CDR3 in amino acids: CAISGGGDGNQPQHL. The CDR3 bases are TGTGCCATCAGTGGGGGAGGGGACGGCAATCAGCCCCAGCATCTT.